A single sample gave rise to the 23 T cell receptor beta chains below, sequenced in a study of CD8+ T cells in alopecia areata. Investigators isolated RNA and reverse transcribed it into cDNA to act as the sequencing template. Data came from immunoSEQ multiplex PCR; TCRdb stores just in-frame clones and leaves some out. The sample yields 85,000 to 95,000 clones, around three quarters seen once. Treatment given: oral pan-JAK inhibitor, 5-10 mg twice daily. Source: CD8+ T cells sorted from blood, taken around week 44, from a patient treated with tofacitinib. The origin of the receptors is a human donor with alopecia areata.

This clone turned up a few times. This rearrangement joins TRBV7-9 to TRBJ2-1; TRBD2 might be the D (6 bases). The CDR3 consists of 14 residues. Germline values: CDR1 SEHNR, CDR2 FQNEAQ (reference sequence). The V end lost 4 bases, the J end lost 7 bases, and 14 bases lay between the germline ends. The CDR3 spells CASSSTSGYNEQFF. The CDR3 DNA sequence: TGTGCCAGCAGCTCTACGAGCGGGTATAATGAGCAGTTCTTC. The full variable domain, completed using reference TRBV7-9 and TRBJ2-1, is DTGVSQNPRHKITKRGQNVTFRCDPISEHNRLYWYRQTLGQGPEFLTYFQNEAQLEKSRLLSDRFSAERPKGSFSTLEIQRTEQGDSAMYLCASSSTSGYNEQFFGPGTRLTVL.

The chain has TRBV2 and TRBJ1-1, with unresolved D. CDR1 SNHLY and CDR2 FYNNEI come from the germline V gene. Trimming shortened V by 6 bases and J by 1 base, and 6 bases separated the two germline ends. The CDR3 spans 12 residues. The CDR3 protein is CASRLKNTEAFF. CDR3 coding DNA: TGTGCCAGCAGGTTAAAGAACACTGAAGCTTTCTTT. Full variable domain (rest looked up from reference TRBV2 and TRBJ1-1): EPEVTQTPSHQVTQMGQEVILRCVPISNHLYFYWYRQILGQKVEFLVSFYNNEISEKSEIFDDQFSVERPDGSNFTLKIRSTKLEDSAMYFCASRLKNTEAFFGQGTRLTVV.

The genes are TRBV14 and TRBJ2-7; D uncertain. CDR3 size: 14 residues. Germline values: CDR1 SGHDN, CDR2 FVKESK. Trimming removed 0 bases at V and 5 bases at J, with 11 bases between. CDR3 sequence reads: CASSQDWESDEQYF. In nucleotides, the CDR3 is TGTGCCAGCAGCCAAGATTGGGAAAGCGACGAGCAGTACTTC.

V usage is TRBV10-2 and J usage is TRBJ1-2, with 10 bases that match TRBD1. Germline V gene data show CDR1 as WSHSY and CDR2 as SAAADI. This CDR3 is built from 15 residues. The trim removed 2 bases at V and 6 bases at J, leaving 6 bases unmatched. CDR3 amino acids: CASSEDRQGANGYTF. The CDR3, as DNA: TGCGCCAGCAGTGAGGATAGACAGGGGGCGAATGGCTACACCTTC.

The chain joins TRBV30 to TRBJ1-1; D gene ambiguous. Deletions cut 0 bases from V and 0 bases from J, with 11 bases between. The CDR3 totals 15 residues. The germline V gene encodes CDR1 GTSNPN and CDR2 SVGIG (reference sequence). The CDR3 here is CAWSVRKDLNTEAFF. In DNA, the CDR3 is TGTGCCTGGAGTGTTAGAAAAGACTTGAACACTGAAGCTTTCTTT.

The CDR3 loop reads CASNPGQPYGYTF. The DNA of the CDR3 is TGTGCCAGTAACCCGGGACAGCCTTATGGCTACACCTTC. The V call is TRBV19, the J call TRBJ1-2; 7 bases are a match to TRBD1. J was trimmed by 5 bases and V by 7 bases; bases with no gene match: 7. The CDR3 runs 13 residues. Per the germline V gene, CDR1 is LNHDA and CDR2 is SQIVND (reference sequence).

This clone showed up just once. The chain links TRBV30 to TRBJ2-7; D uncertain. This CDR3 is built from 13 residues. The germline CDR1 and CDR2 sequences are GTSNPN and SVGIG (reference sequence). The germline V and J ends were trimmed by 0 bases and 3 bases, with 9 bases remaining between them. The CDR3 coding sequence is TGTGCCTGGAGTGTAACTAAATACTACGAGCAGTACTTC. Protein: CAWSVTKYYEQYF.

The CDR3 is CASSPTSGGATDTQYF. The CDR3 DNA reads as TGTGCCAGCAGTCCCACTAGCGGGGGGGCCACAGATACGCAGTATTTT. The chain has TRBV27 and TRBJ2-3; 13 bases are a match to TRBD2. This CDR3 contains 16 residues. Germline CDR1 MNHEY, CDR2 SMNVEV (reference sequence). Trimming took 5 bases from V and 2 from J; bases not matched to a gene: 4.

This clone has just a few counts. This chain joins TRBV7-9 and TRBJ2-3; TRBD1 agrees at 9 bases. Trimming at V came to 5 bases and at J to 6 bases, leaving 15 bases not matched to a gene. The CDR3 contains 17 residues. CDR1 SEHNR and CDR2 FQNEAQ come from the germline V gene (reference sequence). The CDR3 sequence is CASSPQGQGPYRDTQYF. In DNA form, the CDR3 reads TGTGCCAGCAGCCCCCAGGGACAGGGACCGTATCGGGATACGCAGTATTTT.

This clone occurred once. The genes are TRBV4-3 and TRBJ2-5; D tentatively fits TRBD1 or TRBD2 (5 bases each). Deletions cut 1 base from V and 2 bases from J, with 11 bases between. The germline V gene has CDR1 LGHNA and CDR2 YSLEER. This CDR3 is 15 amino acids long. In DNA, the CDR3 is TGCGCCAGCAGCCAAGGCCGAGGGACGCAAGAGACCCAGTACTTC. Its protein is CASSQGRGTQETQYF.

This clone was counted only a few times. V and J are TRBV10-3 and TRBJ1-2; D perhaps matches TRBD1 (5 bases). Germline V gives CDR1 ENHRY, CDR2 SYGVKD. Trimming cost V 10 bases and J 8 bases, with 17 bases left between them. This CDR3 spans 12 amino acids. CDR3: CATLRGDKGYTF. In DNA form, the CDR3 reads TGTGCCACTTTGAGGGGCGATAAAGGCTACACCTTC.

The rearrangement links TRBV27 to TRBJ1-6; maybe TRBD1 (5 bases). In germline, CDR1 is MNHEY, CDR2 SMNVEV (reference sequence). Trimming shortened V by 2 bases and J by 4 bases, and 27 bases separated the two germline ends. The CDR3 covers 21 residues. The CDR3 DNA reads TGTGCCAGCAGTTTAACTCCCCTTGGGGCCTCGGAAGACTTTTATAATTCACCCCTCCACTTT. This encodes CASSLTPLGASEDFYNSPLHF.

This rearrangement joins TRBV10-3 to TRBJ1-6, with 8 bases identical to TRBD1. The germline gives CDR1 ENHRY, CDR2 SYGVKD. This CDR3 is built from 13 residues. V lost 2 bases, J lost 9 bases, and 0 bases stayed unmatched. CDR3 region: CAISEDRGSPLHF. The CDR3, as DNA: TGTGCCATCAGTGAGGACAGGGGTTCACCCCTCCACTTT.

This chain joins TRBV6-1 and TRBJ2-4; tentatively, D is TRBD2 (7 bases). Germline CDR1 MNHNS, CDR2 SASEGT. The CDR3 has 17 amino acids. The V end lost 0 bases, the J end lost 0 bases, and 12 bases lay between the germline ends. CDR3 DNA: TGTGCCAGCAGTGAAGCTTGGGGGGGCGTAGCCAAAAACATTCAGTACTTC. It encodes CASSEAWGGVAKNIQYF.

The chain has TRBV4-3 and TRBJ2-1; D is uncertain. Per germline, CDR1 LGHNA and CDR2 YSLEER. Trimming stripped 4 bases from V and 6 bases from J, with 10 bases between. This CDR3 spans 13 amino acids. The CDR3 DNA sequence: TGCGCCAGCAGCCCTTCGATAGCCAATGAGCAGTTCTTC. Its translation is CASSPSIANEQFF.

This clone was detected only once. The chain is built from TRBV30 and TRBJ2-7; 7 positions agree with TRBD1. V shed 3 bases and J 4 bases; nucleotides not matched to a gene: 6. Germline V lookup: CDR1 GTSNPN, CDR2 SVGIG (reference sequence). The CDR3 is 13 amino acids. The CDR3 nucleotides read TGTGCCTGGAGCCCCAGGGGGAATTACGAGCAGTACTTC. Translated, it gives CAWSPRGNYEQYF.

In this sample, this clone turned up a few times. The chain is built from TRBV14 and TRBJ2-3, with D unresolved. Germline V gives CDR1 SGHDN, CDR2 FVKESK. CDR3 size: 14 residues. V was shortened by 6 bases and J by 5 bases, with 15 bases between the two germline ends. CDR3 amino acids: CASSPRNPGDTQYF. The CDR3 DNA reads TGTGCCAGCAGTCCCCGAAACCCCGGAGATACGCAGTATTTT.

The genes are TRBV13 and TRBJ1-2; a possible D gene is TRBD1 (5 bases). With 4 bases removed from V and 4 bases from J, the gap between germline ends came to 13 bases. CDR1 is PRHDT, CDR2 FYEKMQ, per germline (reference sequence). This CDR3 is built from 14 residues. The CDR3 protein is CASSSGSGGYGYTF. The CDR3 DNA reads TGTGCCAGCAGCTCAGGGAGCGGCGGCTATGGCTACACCTTC.

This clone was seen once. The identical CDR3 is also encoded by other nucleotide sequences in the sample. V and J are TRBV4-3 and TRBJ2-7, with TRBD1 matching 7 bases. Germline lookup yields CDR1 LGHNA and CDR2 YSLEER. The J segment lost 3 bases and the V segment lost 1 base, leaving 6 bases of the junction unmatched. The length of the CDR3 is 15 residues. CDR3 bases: TGCGCCAGCAGCCAAGGGACAGGAGCTTACTACGAGCAGTACTTC. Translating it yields CASSQGTGAYYEQYF.

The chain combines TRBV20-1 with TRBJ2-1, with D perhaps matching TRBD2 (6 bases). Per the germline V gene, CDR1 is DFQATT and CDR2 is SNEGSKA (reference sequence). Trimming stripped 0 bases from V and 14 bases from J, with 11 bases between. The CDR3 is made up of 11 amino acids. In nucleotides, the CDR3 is TGCAGTGCTAGAGATATTTCGGGGGAGTTCTTC. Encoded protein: CSARDISGEFF.

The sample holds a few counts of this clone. CDR3 in amino acids: CASSPEGTGGHEQYF. The CDR3 DNA follows: TGTGCCAGCAGCCCTGAGGGTACAGGGGGCCACGAGCAGTACTTC. The chain couples TRBV13 to TRBJ2-7; 9 bases align to TRBD1. Germline V gene lookup returns CDR1 PRHDT and CDR2 FYEKMQ (reference sequence). CDR3 size: 15 residues. With 5 bases clipped from V and 5 bases from J, the junction kept 10 bases outside the gene matches.

The CDR3 spells CATRDLYNEQFF. DNA for the CDR3: TGTGCCACTAGGGACTTATACAATGAGCAGTTCTTC. The V call is TRBV15, the J call TRBJ2-1; D might be TRBD2 (6 bases). The CDR3 is 12 amino acids. CDR1 and CDR2 (germline): LNHNV, YYDKDF (reference sequence). The V and J ends lost 9 bases and 4 bases respectively, with 10 bases between them.

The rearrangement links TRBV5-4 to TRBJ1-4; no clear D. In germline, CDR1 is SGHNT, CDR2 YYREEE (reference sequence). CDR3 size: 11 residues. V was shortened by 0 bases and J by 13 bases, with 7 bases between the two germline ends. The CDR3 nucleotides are TGTGCCAGCAGCTTGGAACGGGTACTGTTTTTT. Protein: CASSLERVLFF.